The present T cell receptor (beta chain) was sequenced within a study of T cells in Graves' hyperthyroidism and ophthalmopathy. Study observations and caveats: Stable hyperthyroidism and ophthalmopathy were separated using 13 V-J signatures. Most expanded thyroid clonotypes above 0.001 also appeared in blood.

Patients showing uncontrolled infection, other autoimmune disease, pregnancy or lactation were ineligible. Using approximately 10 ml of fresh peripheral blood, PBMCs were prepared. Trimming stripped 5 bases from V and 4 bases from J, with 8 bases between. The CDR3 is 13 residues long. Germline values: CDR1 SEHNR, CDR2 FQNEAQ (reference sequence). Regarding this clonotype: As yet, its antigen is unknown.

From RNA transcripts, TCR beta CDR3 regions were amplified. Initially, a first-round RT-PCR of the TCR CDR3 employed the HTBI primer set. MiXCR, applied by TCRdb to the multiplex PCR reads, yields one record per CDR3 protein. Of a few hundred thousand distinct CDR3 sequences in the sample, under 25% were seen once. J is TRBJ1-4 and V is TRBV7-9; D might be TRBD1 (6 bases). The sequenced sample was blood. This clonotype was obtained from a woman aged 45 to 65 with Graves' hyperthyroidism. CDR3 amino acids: CASSGQFNEKLFF. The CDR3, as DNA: TGTGCCAGCAGCGGACAGTTTAATGAAAAACTGTTTTTT.